Below, one T cell receptor (beta chain) is given with its context. It has no known antigen specificity. Base qualities are missing; no much larger clone stands one base away. The CDR3 starts with the cysteine, ends with the phenylalanine, and has 11 residues. The read is trimmed to its CDR3 DNA, 33 bases read in frame from base 1. Sequences SEHNR (CDR1) and FQNEAQ (CDR2) are obtained from the germline V gene (reference sequence). At the junction V is shortened by 6 bases and J by 6 bases, with 9 bases in between. TCRB CDR3 sequencing used the immunoSEQ assay on genomic DNA. On the authors' methods: The analyses included only productive TCRB rearrangements. Defining a clone by its unique TCRB CDR3 sequence, the study calculated clonality as a productive clonality index derived from Shannon entropy. Repertoire overlap between two samples was calculated from the template counts of each clone relative to total templates per sample. V-gene usage measured by flow cytometry correlated with TCRB sequencing V-gene usage, with a Spearman r of 0.5 to 0.65. TCRdb retrieved this table from immuneACCESS and kept in-frame rearrangements only. Not all clones are present; in checked studies, unresolved V genes account for under half, and no reason is known for the remainder. V and J calls plus clone size are reproduced from that table; the DNA served to infer D and trimming. Recorded for this sample are approximately 12,000 clones; roughly 87% of them occurred a single time. The leading ten clones occupy approximately 15% of the sample.

This sample was included in a study of somatic mutations in cytotoxic T cells in rheumatoid arthritis (dated 2017 in TCRdb). Looking at the study overall: Sorted V beta1+ cells also underwent TCRB sequencing, and some V beta antibody-stained T-cell populations were flow-sorted at nearly 100% purity on a FACSAria II or Sony SH800. The study asked whether expanded CD8+ T-cell clones in newly diagnosed, untreated rheumatoid arthritis carry somatic mutations, and used TCRB deep sequencing to characterize clonality. TCRB deep sequencing was performed for 65 rheumatoid arthritis patients and approximately 18 healthy controls. Patient and control groups had essentially identical median ages. Points the paper makes about the study in general: The expanded CD8+ clones had unknown antigen targets, and not appearing in virus-specific databases did not rule out that they were virus-specific. An increase of CD8+ clonality with age was seen in patients (Spearman r ~ 0.49) but not in healthy controls. The slight TRBV07 underrepresentation in patients was not adjusted for multiple comparisons. CD8+ T-cell clonality in rheumatoid arthritis patients was not significantly different from that in age-matched healthy controls. In about an eighth of the 65 patients, more than 20% of CD8+ cells belonged to the largest CD8+ clone, while several identical CD8+ TCRB sequences were shared between blood and synovial fluid.

The 20 or so healthy controls were blood donors whose buffy coats were used; they had a median age of around 59 years (range roughly 20-80), and roughly 50% were female. On an AutoMACS, CD4+ and CD8+ cells were isolated via positive magnetic bead selection, and their purity was verified by flow cytometry. Peripheral blood mononuclear cells were isolated by Ficoll-Paque PLUS density gradient separation. Nucleospin Tissue or Tissue XS kits were used to extract DNA from CD4-enriched, CD8-enriched or PBMC samples, and a Qubit 2.0 fluorometer was used for quantification. The sample consisted of CD8+ T cells sorted from blood. The chain is assembled from TRBV7-9 and TRBJ2-7, with TRBD2 tentatively as D gene (6 bases match). This clonotype originated in a woman aged 60-75 years in good health. The CDR3 in this case is CASRGGGEQYF. Read as DNA, the sequence is TGTGCCAGCAGGGGGGGAGGCGAGCAGTACTTC.